The 14 T cell receptor beta chains presented below share a single source sample, sequenced in a study of T cells in women clearing cervical HPV infection. Sequencing used immunoSEQ multiplex PCR; TCRdb keeps in-frame clones, though not all of them. The table for this sample gives 34,000 or so clones. Sequencing was performed on blood buffy coat. The receptor set was obtained from a woman between 18 and 75 years old with a cervical HPV16 infection that either progressed to CIN3+ or cleared (not recorded which).

Worth noting for this clone: The sequenced fragment ends 3 residues before the CDR3 boundary, so the rest is inferred from the germline J gene. The chain links TRBV5-6 to TRBJ2-2; TRBD1 is a possible D gene (6 bases). V was cut by 4 bases and J by 4 bases, with 11 bases left in between. Germline V gives CDR1 SGHDT, CDR2 YYEEEE. CDR3 size: 14 residues. This CDR3 reads CASSTGFTTGELFF. The CDR3 bases that were read are TGTGCCAGCAGCACAGGGTTTACCACCGGGGAG.

Worth noting for this clone: Read sequence stops 3 residues before the CDR3 end, and the germline J gene provides the missing end. The chain couples TRBV30 to TRBJ2-2; 7 bases are shared with TRBD2. Trimming took 5 bases from V and 0 from J; bases not matched to a gene: 9. This CDR3 is built from 16 residues. Germline V CDR1 and CDR2: GTSNPN, SVGIG (reference sequence). CDR3: CAWGGASGANTGELFF. The sequenced CDR3 bases are TGTGCCTGGGGAGGGGCTAGCGGCGCGAACACCGGGGAG.

On this clone: The read terminates 3 residues ahead of where the CDR3 ends, so the germline J gene completes it. The chain couples TRBV19 to TRBJ1-2; weak D call: TRBD1 (6 bases). The CDR3 is made up of 15 amino acids. V was clipped by 8 bases and J by 4 bases, with 20 bases between them. Looked up from germline, CDR1 is LNHDA and CDR2 is SQIVND (reference sequence). The covered CDR3 bases are TGTGCCAGTCGGGATATCCGGGACACCTTCTATGGC. It is translated as CASRDIRDTFYG. The full CDR3 is CASRDIRDTFYGYTF.

CDR3: CASSPTTGGFYDYTF. CDR3 bases read: TGTGCCAGCTCACCCACGACAGGGGGGTTCTACGAC. This chain uses TRBV18 with TRBJ1-2, with 9 positions matching TRBD1. From the germline J gene comes the end of the CDR3, since the read stops 3 residues before it. CDR1 KGHSH and CDR2 LQKENI come from the germline V gene. The CDR3 extends over 15 amino acids.

Concerning this clone itself: From the germline J gene comes the end of the CDR3, since the read stops 3 residues before it. The gene calls are TRBV2 and TRBJ2-5; D is unresolved. Germline V lookup: CDR1 SNHLY, CDR2 FYNNEI. The CDR3 is 13 residues long. Deletions cut 8 bases from V and 1 base from J, with 11 bases between. The part of the CDR3 DNA that was read is TGTGCCAGCTGTCGAGGCCTCCAAGAGACC. Its translation: CASCRGLQET. The entire CDR3 reads CASCRGLQETQYF.

As concerns this clone: From the germline J gene comes the end of the CDR3, since the read stops 3 residues before it. The J gene is TRBJ2-1, the V gene TRBV7-8; D is possibly TRBD2 (5 bases). Germline CDR1 is SGHVS and CDR2 is FQNEAQ. V shed 5 bases and J shed 0 bases, with 17 bases lying between them. The CDR3 loop spans 17 amino acids. The CDR3 loop is CASSPKSLASSYNEQFF. The covered CDR3 bases are TGTGCCAGCAGCCCCAAAAGCCTAGCAAGCTCCTACAATGAG.

According to its frequency, this clone is medium-sized (0.01 to 0.1%). The CDR3 sequence is CASSPSSGRTDTQYF. CDR3 DNA, as far as it was read: TGTGCCAGCAGCCCCTCTAGCGGAAGGACAGATACG. V and J are TRBV14 and TRBJ2-3, with 7 positions matching TRBD2. From the germline J gene comes the end of the CDR3, since the read stops 3 residues before it. Losses at the gene ends were 4 bases for V and 3 bases for J; bases not matched to a gene: 7. CDR3 size: 15 residues. Germline assignment: CDR1 SGHDN and CDR2 FVKESK.

Concerning this clone itself: The read stops 3 residues short of the end of the CDR3; the missing end is completed from the germline J gene. The V gene is TRBV20-1, the J gene TRBJ2-2; 7 bases are a match to TRBD1. Germline-derived CDR1 and CDR2 are DFQATT and SNEGSKA (reference sequence). The CDR3 length is 14 residues. The part of the CDR3 DNA that was read is TGCAGTGCTAGAGGAAACAGGGGAAATGAAAAG. Residues: CSARGNRGNEK. The CDR3 reads in full as CSARGNRGNEKLFF.

CDR3 DNA, as far as it was read: TGTGCCAGCAGCTTACGAGGGGATCTATCTAACTATGGC. Protein: CASSLRGDLSNYG. The CDR3 reads in full as CASSLRGDLSNYGYTF. This chain connects TRBV7-6 to TRBJ1-2, with a possible D match to TRBD1 (5 bases). The CDR3 is cut off 3 residues early in the read; its end comes from the germline J gene. The CDR3 loop spans 16 amino acids. Germline values: CDR1 SGHVS, CDR2 FNYEAQ. V dropped 2 bases and J dropped 0 bases, with 13 bases sitting between them. Full variable domain (rest looked up from reference TRBV7-6 and TRBJ1-2): GAGVSQSPRYKVTKRGQDVALRCDPISGHVSLYWYRQALGQGPEFLTYFNYEAQQDKSGLPNDRFSAERPEGSISTLTIQRTEQRDSAMYRCASSLRGDLSNYGYTFGSGTRLTVV.

With respect to this clone: The CDR3 end is not reached by the read, which stops 3 residues before it; the germline J gene fills it in. The rearrangement uses TRBV6-2 or TRBV6-3 and TRBJ2-4; D is possibly TRBD1 (6 bases). This CDR3 spans 12 amino acids. Germline loops: CDR1 MNHEY, CDR2 SVGEGT. The CDR3 loop reads CASRTGSYGQYF. Incomplete CDR3 DNA: TGTGCCAGCAGGACAGGTTCCTATGGT.

As regards this clone: The sequence runs out 3 residues before the end of the CDR3; the remainder is reconstructed from the germline J gene. The chain links TRBV20-1 to TRBJ1-4; D perhaps matches TRBD1 (6 bases). Deletions cut 3 bases from V and 5 bases from J, with 19 bases between. From germline, CDR1 is DFQATT and CDR2 SNEGSKA (reference sequence). The length of the CDR3 is 16 residues. The CDR3 bases that were read are TGCAGTGCTAGGGCCTTAGCGGGGGCCAAAAATGAAAAA. This gives the protein CSARALAGAKNEK. The whole CDR3 protein reads CSARALAGAKNEKLFF.

Remarks on this clone: The CDR3 end is not reached by the read, which stops 3 residues before it; the germline J gene fills it in. This sequence joins TRBV7-7 and TRBJ1-5; 7 bases line up with TRBD1. The junction had 7 bases not matched to a gene; V was cut back by 7 bases and J by 4 bases. The CDR3 has 14 amino acids. Germline V lookup: CDR1 SSHAT, CDR2 FNYEAQ (reference sequence). CDR3 DNA (partial): TGTGCCAGCACTGAGAGGGGGCGTAATCAGCCC. This gives the protein CASTERGRNQP. The CDR3 in full is CASTERGRNQPQHF.

On this clone: Sequencing ends 3 residues short of the CDR3 end; the germline J gene provides the rest. This sequence joins TRBV7-3 and TRBJ1-2, with 8 positions matching TRBD1. The length of the CDR3 is 13 residues. CDR1 is SGHTA and CDR2 is FQGTGA in the germline V gene. J lost 4 bases, V lost 5 bases, and 3 bases had no gene match. The CDR3 loop reads CASSQDRGYGYTF. CDR3 DNA (partial): TGTGCCAGCAGCCAAGACAGGGGCTATGGC.

About this clone: The read is 3 residues too short to cover the CDR3 end, so that end is filled in from the germline J gene. The chain couples TRBV18 to TRBJ1-6, with a possible D match to TRBD1 (6 bases). From germline, CDR1 is KGHSH and CDR2 LQKENI. This CDR3 has 13 amino acids. The sequenced CDR3 bases are TGTGCCAGCTCACGACAGGCGAGATCTCCC. It yields the protein CASSRQARSP. The whole CDR3 protein reads CASSRQARSPLHF.